This T cell receptor beta chain appears in the sequencing data of a study of CD8 T cells in ankylosing spondylitis. Study findings and constraints: Earlier literature documents some of the motif variants in reactive arthritis synovial fluid and blood. Peripheral blood samples showed relatively rare disease-linked clones, and these clones were CD8+. Clones tied to disease were said to be significantly enriched in matched ankylosing spondylitis synovial fluid. Fewer than ten highly homologous variants made up a TCR beta motif, and this motif appeared characteristic of ankylosing spondylitis blood.

Quantitative barcoded 5'-RACE was used to prepare TCR beta libraries. TCRdb ran MiXCR on the 5' RACE reads and lists one entry per CDR3 protein. The sample carries 500,000 to 550,000 distinct CDR3 sequences, 10% to 15% recorded once. With 1 base clipped from V and 7 bases from J, the junction kept 6 bases outside the gene matches. The CDR3 sequence is 15 residues long. CDR1 is LGHDT and CDR2 is YNNKEL in the germline V gene (reference sequence). Many counts were recorded for this clonotype. Its specificity is unknown. The sample taken for sequencing was blood, either unsorted or a sorted T cell fraction (not recorded which). The sequence was obtained from a male donor with ankylosing spondylitis. The V gene is TRBV3-1, the J gene TRBJ2-1, with 8 bases matching TRBD2. This CDR3 is CASSQAGTSLNEQFF. In DNA, the CDR3 is TGTGCCAGCAGCCAAGCCGGGACTAGTCTGAATGAGCAGTTCTTC.